These 21 T cell receptor beta chains were sequenced from one sample in a study of CD8 T cells in ankylosing spondylitis. Their antigens are not known. Study-wide points: One TCR beta motif, made up of about 8 highly homologous variants, appeared characteristic of ankylosing spondylitis blood.

TCRdb re-called the 5' RACE reads with MiXCR, one entry per CDR3 protein. The table shows under 950,000 distinct CDR3 sequences, with around 19% occurring only once. Sequencing was carried out using blood, either unsorted or a sorted T cell fraction (not recorded which). The receptors here all came from a male donor with ankylosing spondylitis.

The rearrangement joins TRBV20-1 to TRBJ2-1; 8 positions match TRBD2. From germline, CDR1 is DFQATT and CDR2 SNEGSKA (reference sequence). The V gene end was trimmed by 5 bases and the J gene end by 9 bases; junction bases not matched to a gene: 18. This CDR3 comprises 16 residues. In DNA, the CDR3 is TGCAGTGCTCCCCGAGGGGCGGCTAGCGGGCGTCGTGAGCAGTTCTTC. Protein: CSAPRGAASGRREQFF.

This clonotype has more than one count but fewer than ten. V gene TRBV28 combines with J gene TRBJ2-7; D uncertain. Germline-derived CDR1 and CDR2 are MDHEN and SYDVKM. The CDR3 is 13 amino acids. Trimming removed 5 bases at V and 6 bases at J, with 14 bases between. The CDR3 DNA reads as TGTGCCAGCAGTCTCCTTCTGGGAAGCGAGCAGTACTTC. This sequence encodes CASSLLLGSEQYF.

The V gene is TRBV7-8, the J gene TRBJ2-7; 7 bases line up with TRBD2. CDR3 length equals 14 residues. With 7 bases clipped from V and 5 bases from J, the junction kept 11 bases outside the gene matches. Germline V CDR1 and CDR2: SGHVS, FQNEAQ. This CDR3 is CASTWASGANEQYF. As DNA, the CDR3 is TGTGCCAGCACCTGGGCGAGCGGGGCGAACGAGCAGTACTTC. The whole variable domain, filled in from reference TRBV7-8 and TRBJ2-7, reads GAGVSQSPRYKVAKRGQDVALRCDPISGHVSLFWYQQALGQGPEFLTYFQNEAQLDKSGLPSDRFFAERPEGSVSTLKIQRTQQEDSAVYLCASTWASGANEQYFGPGTRLTVT.

This chain joins TRBV7-9 and TRBJ1-2, with no clear D. Deletions cut 2 bases from V and 6 bases from J, with 16 bases between. Per the germline V gene, CDR1 is SEHNR and CDR2 is FQNEAQ (reference sequence). The CDR3 spans 15 residues. CDR3 bases: TGTGCCAGCAGCTTAAGGTTAGGACGTGTCGATGGCTACACCTTC. This translates into CASSLRLGRVDGYTF.

The chain joins TRBV7-2 to TRBJ2-5; TRBD1 or TRBD2 may be the D gene (5 bases each). Germline assignment: CDR1 SGHTA and CDR2 FQGNSA. The V and J ends lost 6 bases and 3 bases respectively, with 17 bases between them. There are 15 residues in the CDR3. In DNA form, the CDR3 reads TGTGCCAGCAGAATAAAGGGGTACGGGGAAGAGACCCAGTACTTC. It yields the protein CASRIKGYGEETQYF.

This chain uses TRBV28 with TRBJ1-4, with D perhaps TRBD1 (5 bases). Trimming took off 7 bases at V and 10 bases at J, with 13 bases between the two ends. The CDR3 has 12 residues. CDR1 and CDR2 from the germline V gene are MDHEN and SYDVKM. CDR3 in DNA: TGTGCCAGCACTGGGACTACCCGAAAACTGTTTTTT. This sequence encodes CASTGTTRKLFF.

This clonotype was detected many times. This chain joins TRBV29-1 and TRBJ2-1; D unclear. V was clipped by 0 bases and J by 7 bases, with 22 bases between them. Germline V gene lookup returns CDR1 SQVTM and CDR2 ANQGSEA. This CDR3 spans 17 amino acids. Here the CDR3 reads CSVEESTVTMSLNEQFF. DNA for the CDR3: TGCAGCGTTGAAGAATCTACAGTGACAATGTCTCTTAATGAGCAGTTCTTC.

This clonotype was picked up a small number of times. V usage is TRBV7-8 and J usage is TRBJ2-1; 9 nucleotides align to TRBD2. Unmatched junction bases numbered 20, after V lost 2 bases and J lost 6 bases. The CDR3 covers 20 residues. Germline V CDR1 and CDR2: SGHVS, FQNEAQ. The CDR3 DNA reads as TGTGCCAGCAGCTTACCCCGGGAGACTAGCGGACCTGACCCAGGCAATGAGCAGTTCTTC. Translation: CASSLPRETSGPDPGNEQFF.

This chain connects TRBV5-8 to TRBJ2-7; 9 bases align to TRBD1. J was trimmed by 2 bases and V by 1 base; bases with no gene match: 7. Germline V CDR1 and CDR2: SGHTS, YDEGEE. The CDR3 has 16 amino acids. The CDR3 is CASSLTSGTGTYEQYF. CDR3 DNA sequence: TGTGCCAGCAGCTTGACCTCCGGGACAGGGACCTACGAGCAGTACTTC.

This chain links TRBV12-3 or TRBV12-4 with TRBJ2-5, with 9 bases fitting TRBD1. Trimming took 5 bases from V and 4 from J; bases not matched to a gene: 8. The CDR3 is 15 amino acids. Here the CDR3 reads CASSRTGDRGETQYF. The CDR3 nucleotides are TGTGCCAGCAGTCGGACAGGGGATAGAGGAGAGACCCAGTACTTC.

This clonotype was picked up many times. The rearrangement links TRBV29-1 to TRBJ2-1, with D hard to call. V dropped 2 bases and J dropped 0 bases, with 11 bases sitting between them. The germline gives CDR1 SQVTM, CDR2 ANQGSEA. This CDR3 has 15 amino acids. The CDR3 reads CSVELAVRSYNEQFF. Here the CDR3 DNA reads TGCAGCGTTGAATTGGCAGTTCGCTCCTACAATGAGCAGTTCTTC.

The V gene is TRBV7-8, the J gene TRBJ1-6, with D hard to call. Trimming left V 3 bases short and J 3 bases short, with 9 bases between. Germline V gene lookup returns CDR1 SGHVS and CDR2 FQNEAQ. This CDR3 comprises 15 residues. The DNA for the CDR3 is TGTGCCAGCAGCTTGGAATCCGTCTATAATTCACCCCTCCACTTT. Its translation: CASSLESVYNSPLHF.

This clonotype was seen only a few times. The CDR3 reads CASSLAGPPAEEQFF. The CDR3 DNA reads as TGCGCCAGCAGCTTGGCTGGCCCCCCAGCCGAAGAGCAGTTCTTC. The gene calls are TRBV5-1 and TRBJ2-1; D uncertain. The CDR3 spans 15 residues. Germline V gives CDR1 SGHRS, CDR2 YFSETQ. V lost 0 bases, J lost 10 bases, and 17 bases lay in between.

This clonotype was seen a handful of times. The chain carries TRBV5-1 and TRBJ2-1; 9 bases agree with TRBD1. J lost 6 bases, V lost 3 bases, and 7 bases had no gene match. CDR1 is SGHRS and CDR2 is YFSETQ in the germline V gene. The CDR3 is made up of 15 amino acids. CDR3 sequence: CASSSGTGRVNEQFF. DNA for the CDR3: TGCGCCAGCAGCTCGGGGACAGGGAGGGTCAATGAGCAGTTCTTC.

This clonotype has only a few counts. V and J are TRBV12-3 or TRBV12-4 and TRBJ1-4; D is possibly TRBD1 (5 bases). The CDR3 covers 13 residues. The V end lost 5 bases, the J end lost 7 bases, and 11 bases lay between the germline ends. The CDR3 DNA is TGTGCCAGCAGTGGAATCGGGGGTGAAAAACTGTTTTTT. Protein product: CASSGIGGEKLFF.

This CDR3 reads CASSLETGRTYEQYF. The CDR3 nucleotides are TGTGCCAGCAGCTTAGAGACAGGGCGGACCTACGAGCAGTACTTC. The chain carries TRBV7-9 and TRBJ2-7; 7 bases agree with TRBD1. Germline V lookup: CDR1 SEHNR, CDR2 FQNEAQ (reference sequence). The V gene end was trimmed by 1 base and the J gene end by 2 bases; junction bases not matched to a gene: 5. This CDR3 contains 15 residues.

This clonotype was found a few times. This chain joins TRBV27 and TRBJ2-1, with D hard to call. V lost 6 bases to trimming and J lost 0 bases, with 12 bases between them. From germline, CDR1 is MNHEY and CDR2 SMNVEV (reference sequence). The CDR3 loop spans 15 amino acids. The DNA for the CDR3 is TGTGCCAGCAGCGTACCCAAGAGCTCCTACAATGAGCAGTTCTTC. Its translation is CASSVPKSSYNEQFF.

This clonotype has just a few counts. The V gene is TRBV29-1, the J gene TRBJ1-2, with D maybe TRBD1 (5 bases). Germline V gene data show CDR1 as SQVTM and CDR2 as ANQGSEA. The CDR3 extends over 13 amino acids. V was shortened by 6 bases and J by 5 bases, with 16 bases between the two germline ends. In DNA, the CDR3 is TGCAGCGTCGGGACGGGAGGTAGTTATGGCTACACCTTC. Residues: CSVGTGGSYGYTF. Variable domain in full (rest from reference TRBV29-1 and TRBJ1-2): SAVISQKPSRDICQRGTSLTIQCQVDSQVTMMFWYRQQPGQSLTLIATANQGSEATYESGFVIDKFPISRPNLTFSTLTVSNMSPEDSSIYLCSVGTGGSYGYTFGSGTRLTVV.

The chain employs TRBV7-8 and TRBJ1-6; TRBD1 matches 7 bases. Germline values: CDR1 SGHVS, CDR2 FQNEAQ. V dropped 1 base and J dropped 7; count of bases not matched to a gene: 7. The CDR3 length is 16 residues. The CDR3 bases are TGTGCCAGCAGCTTAGGGGGAGGGGGCGTAAATTCACCCCTCCACTTT. Residues: CASSLGGGGVNSPLHF.

This clonotype occurred a few times. The chain links TRBV7-9 to TRBJ1-5, with TRBD1 identical over 8 bases. CDR1 and CDR2 (germline): SEHNR, FQNEAQ (reference sequence). Trimming removed 4 bases from V and 8 bases from J; junction bases left unmatched: 7. This CDR3 is built from 14 residues. CDR3 bases: TGTGCCAGCAGCTCCATGGACAGGGATGAGCCCCAGCATTTT. This translates into CASSSMDRDEPQHF.

This clonotype occurred a few times. V is TRBV20-1 and J is TRBJ2-3; D remains ambiguous. Germline V CDR1 and CDR2: DFQATT, SNEGSKA (reference sequence). V lost 3 bases and J lost 3, with 13 bases in between. This CDR3 is built from 14 residues. In nucleotides, the CDR3 is TGCAGTGCTAGGACCCATTGGGGAACAGATACGCAGTATTTT. This codes for CSARTHWGTDTQYF.